This TCR beta chain appears in the sequencing data of a study of blood T cell repertoires in COVID-19. The CDR3 runs to 18 residues. The J segment lost 5 bases and the V segment lost 4 bases, leaving 18 bases of the junction unmatched. Germline V CDR1 and CDR2: SGHRS, YFSETQ. Some clones are missing from TCRdb's copy, which holds only in-frame ones; the method was immunoSEQ multiplex PCR. The data contain around 230,000 clones, 86% of them singletons. The chain employs TRBV5-1 and TRBJ1-2; 9 bases match TRBD1. Sequencing was carried out using peripheral blood. The source is a man under 40 who had recovered from COVID-19. CDR3 sequence reads: CASSPYGTGLPLSYGYTF. CDR3 nucleotides: TGCGCCAGCAGCCCGTATGGGACAGGGCTCCCATTAAGTTATGGCTACACCTTC.